The present T cell receptor (beta chain) was sequenced within a study of cytomegalovirus exposure and HLA in healthy donors. Here immunoSEQ multiplex PCR was the method, and the copy in TCRdb shows in-frame clones only, minus some. The sample lists approximately 270,000 clones; roughly 90% were seen once. Germline loops: CDR1 SQVTM, CDR2 ANQGSEA. V was clipped by 4 bases and J by 5 bases, with 11 bases between them. The CDR3 runs to 13 residues. The sample comprised PBMCs. The V call is TRBV29-1, the J call TRBJ1-4, with unresolved D. This clonotype originated in a young woman in good health and CMV-seronegative. Written as DNA, the CDR3 is TGCAGCGTTGTAGAGGGCCTAAATGAAAAACTGTTTTTT. Translating it yields CSVVEGLNEKLFF.